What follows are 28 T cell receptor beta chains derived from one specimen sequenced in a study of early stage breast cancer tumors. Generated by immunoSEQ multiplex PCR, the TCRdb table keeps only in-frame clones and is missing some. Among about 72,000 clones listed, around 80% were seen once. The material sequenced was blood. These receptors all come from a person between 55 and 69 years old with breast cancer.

Written as DNA, the CDR3 is TGTGCCAGCAGTGCAGTGTCCCGGGTGGGGGAAGCTTTCTTT. This encodes CASSAVSRVGEAFF. V usage is TRBV7-8 and J usage is TRBJ1-1; D gene uncertain. V lost 6 bases and J lost 8, with 19 bases in between. Germline-derived CDR1 and CDR2 are SGHVS and FQNEAQ. This CDR3 has 14 amino acids.

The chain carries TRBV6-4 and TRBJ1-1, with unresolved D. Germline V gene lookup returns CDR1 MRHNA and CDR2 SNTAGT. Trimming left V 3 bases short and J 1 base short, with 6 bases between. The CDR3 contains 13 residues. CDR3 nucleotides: TGTGCCAGCAGTGAGAAGGCGAACACTGAAGCTTTCTTT. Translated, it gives CASSEKANTEAFF.

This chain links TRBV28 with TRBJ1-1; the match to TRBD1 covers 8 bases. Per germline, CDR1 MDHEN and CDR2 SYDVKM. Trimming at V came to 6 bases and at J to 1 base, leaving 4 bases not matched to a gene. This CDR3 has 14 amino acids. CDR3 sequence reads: CASRTGTGNTEAFF. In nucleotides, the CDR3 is TGTGCCAGCAGGACGGGGACAGGGAACACTGAAGCTTTCTTT.

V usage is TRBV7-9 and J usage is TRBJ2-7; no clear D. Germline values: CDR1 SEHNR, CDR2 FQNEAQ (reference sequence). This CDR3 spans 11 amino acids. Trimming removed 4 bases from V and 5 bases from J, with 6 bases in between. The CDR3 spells CASSSIDEQYF. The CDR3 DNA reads TGTGCCAGCAGCTCGATAGACGAGCAGTACTTC.

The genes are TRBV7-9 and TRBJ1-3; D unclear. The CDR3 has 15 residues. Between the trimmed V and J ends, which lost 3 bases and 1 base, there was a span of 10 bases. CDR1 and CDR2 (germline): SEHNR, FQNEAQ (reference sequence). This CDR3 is CASSFRPGSGNTIYF. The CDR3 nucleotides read TGTGCCAGCAGCTTTCGACCGGGTTCTGGAAACACCATATATTTT.

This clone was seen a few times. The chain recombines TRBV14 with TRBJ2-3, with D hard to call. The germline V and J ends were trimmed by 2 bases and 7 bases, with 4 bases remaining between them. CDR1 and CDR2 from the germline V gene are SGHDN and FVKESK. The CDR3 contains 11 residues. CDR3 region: CASSQSYTQYF. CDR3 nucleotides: TGTGCCAGCAGCCAAAGTTATACGCAGTATTTT.

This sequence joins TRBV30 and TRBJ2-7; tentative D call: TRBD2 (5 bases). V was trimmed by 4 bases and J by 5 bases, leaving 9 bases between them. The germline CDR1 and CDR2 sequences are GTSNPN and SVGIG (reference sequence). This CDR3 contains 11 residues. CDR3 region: CAWMGVHEQYF. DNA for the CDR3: TGTGCCTGGATGGGAGTCCACGAGCAGTACTTC.

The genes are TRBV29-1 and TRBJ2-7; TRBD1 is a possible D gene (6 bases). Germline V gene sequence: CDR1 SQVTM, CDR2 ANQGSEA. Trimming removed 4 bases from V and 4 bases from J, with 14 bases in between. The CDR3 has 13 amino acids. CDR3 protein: CSVGTANYYEQYF. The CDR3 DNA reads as TGCAGCGTTGGGACAGCGAATTATTACGAGCAGTACTTC.

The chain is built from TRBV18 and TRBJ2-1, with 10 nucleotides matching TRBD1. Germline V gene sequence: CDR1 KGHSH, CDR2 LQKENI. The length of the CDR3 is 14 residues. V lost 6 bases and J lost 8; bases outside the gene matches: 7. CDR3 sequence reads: CASSPLDRGHEQFF. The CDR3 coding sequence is TGTGCCAGCTCTCCCCTTGACAGGGGGCATGAGCAGTTCTTC.

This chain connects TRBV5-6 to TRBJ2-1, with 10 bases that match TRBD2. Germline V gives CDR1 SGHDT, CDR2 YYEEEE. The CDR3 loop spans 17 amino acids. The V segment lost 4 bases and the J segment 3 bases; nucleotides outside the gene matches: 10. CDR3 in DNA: TGTGCCAGCAGCCTCACCGGGACTAGCGTTTTCTACAATGAGCAGTTCTTC. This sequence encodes CASSLTGTSVFYNEQFF.

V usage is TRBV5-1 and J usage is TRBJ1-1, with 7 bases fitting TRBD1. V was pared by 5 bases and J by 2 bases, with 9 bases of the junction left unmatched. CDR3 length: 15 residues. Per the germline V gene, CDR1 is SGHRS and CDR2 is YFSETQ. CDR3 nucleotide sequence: TGCGCCAGCAGATTTCTCGACAGGGAAAACACTGAAGCTTTCTTT. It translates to CASRFLDRENTEAFF. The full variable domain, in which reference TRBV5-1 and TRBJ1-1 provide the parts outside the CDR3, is KAGVTQTPRYLIKTRGQQVTLSCSPISGHRSVSWYQQTPGQGLQFLFEYFSETQRNKGNFPGRFSGRQFSNSRSEMNVSTLELGDSALYLCASRFLDRENTEAFFGQGTRLTVV.

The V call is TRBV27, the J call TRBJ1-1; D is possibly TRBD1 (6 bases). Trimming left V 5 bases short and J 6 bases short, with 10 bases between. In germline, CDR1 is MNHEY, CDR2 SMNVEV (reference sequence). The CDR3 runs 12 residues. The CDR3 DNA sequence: TGTGCCAGCAGTATACAGGGAGCTGAAGCTTTCTTT. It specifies CASSIQGAEAFF.

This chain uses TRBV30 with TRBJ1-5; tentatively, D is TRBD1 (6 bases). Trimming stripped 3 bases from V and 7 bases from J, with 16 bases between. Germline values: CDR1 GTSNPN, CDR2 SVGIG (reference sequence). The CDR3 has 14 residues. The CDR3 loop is CAWSLGGRRQPQHF. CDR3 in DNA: TGTGCCTGGAGCCTTGGGGGGCGGCGACAGCCCCAGCATTTT.

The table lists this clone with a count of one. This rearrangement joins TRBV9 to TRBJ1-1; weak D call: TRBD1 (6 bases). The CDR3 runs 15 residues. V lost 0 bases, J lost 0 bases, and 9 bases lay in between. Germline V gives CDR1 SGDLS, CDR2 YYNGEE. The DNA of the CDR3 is TGTGCCAGCAGCGTAGGACAGGCCATGAACACTGAAGCTTTCTTT. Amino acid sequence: CASSVGQAMNTEAFF.

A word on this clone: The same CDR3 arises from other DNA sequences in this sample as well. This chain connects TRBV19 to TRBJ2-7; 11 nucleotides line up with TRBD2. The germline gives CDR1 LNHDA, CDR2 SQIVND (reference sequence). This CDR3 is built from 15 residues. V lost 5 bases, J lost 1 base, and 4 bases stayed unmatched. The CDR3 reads CASSPLAGGSYEQYF. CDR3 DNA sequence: TGTGCCAGTAGTCCCTTAGCGGGAGGGTCCTACGAGCAGTACTTC.

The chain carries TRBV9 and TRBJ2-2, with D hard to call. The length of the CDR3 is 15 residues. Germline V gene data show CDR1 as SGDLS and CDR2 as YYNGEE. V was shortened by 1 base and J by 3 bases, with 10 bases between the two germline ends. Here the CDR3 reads CASSVLGSDTGELFF. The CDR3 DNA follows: TGTGCCAGCAGCGTACTAGGTAGTGACACCGGGGAGCTGTTTTTT.

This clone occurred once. CDR3 DNA sequence: TGTGCGTCCGGGACTAGCGGGATCAACACCGGGGAGCTGTTTTTT. As protein: CASGTSGINTGELFF. This chain connects TRBV9 to TRBJ2-2; 13 bases are shared with TRBD2. CDR1 SGDLS and CDR2 YYNGEE come from the germline V gene. CDR3 length equals 15 residues.

The CDR3 bases are TGTGCCATCAGGGACGGACGCTCCTACGAGCAGTACTTC. This encodes CAIRDGRSYEQYF. The chain employs TRBV10-3 and TRBJ2-7; D remains unclear. This CDR3 contains 13 residues. V dropped 6 bases and J dropped 0 bases, with 9 bases sitting between them. Per germline, CDR1 ENHRY and CDR2 SYGVKD.

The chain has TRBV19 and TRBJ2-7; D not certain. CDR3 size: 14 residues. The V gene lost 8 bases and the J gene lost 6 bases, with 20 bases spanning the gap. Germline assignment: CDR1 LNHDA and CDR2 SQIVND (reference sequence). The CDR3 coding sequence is TGTGCCAGTTGTCCGTCCCACGGGCTGTTCGAGCAGTACTTC. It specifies CASCPSHGLFEQYF.

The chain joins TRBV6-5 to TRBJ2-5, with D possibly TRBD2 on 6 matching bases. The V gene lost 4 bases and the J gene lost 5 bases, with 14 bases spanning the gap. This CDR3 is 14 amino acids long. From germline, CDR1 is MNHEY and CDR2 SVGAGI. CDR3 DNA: TGTGCCAGCAGTTTCCGCCGGGGGTTGGAGACCCAGTACTTC. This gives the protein CASSFRRGLETQYF.

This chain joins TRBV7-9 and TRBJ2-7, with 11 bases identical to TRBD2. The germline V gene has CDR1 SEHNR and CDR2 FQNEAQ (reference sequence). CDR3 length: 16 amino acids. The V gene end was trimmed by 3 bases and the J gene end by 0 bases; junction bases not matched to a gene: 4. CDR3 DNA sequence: TGTGCCAGCAGCTTGGGGACTAGCGGTACCTCCTACGAGCAGTACTTC. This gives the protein CASSLGTSGTSYEQYF.

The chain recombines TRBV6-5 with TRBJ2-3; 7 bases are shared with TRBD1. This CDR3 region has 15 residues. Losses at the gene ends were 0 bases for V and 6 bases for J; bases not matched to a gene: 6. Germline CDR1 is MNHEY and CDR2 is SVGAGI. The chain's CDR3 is CASSYSTGESDTQYF. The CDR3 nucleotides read TGTGCCAGCAGTTACTCCACAGGGGAGTCTGATACGCAGTATTTT.

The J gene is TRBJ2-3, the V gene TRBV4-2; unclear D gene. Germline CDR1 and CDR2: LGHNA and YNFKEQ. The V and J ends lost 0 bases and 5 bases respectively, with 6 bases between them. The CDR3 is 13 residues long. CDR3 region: CASSQDGVDTQYF. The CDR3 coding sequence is TGTGCCAGCAGCCAAGATGGGGTAGATACGCAGTATTTT.

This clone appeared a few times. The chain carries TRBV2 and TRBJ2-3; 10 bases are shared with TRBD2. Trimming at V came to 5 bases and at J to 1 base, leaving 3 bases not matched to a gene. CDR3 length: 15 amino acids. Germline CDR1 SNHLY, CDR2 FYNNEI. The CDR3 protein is CASSIGLAGTDTQYF. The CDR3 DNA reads TGTGCCAGCAGTATAGGACTAGCGGGCACAGATACGCAGTATTTT.

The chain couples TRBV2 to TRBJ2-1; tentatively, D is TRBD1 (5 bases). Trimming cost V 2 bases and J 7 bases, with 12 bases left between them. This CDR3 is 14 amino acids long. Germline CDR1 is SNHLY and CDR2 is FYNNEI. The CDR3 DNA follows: TGTGCCAGCAGTGAAAGGGCCAGGGCGAATGAGCAGTTCTTC. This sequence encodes CASSERARANEQFF.

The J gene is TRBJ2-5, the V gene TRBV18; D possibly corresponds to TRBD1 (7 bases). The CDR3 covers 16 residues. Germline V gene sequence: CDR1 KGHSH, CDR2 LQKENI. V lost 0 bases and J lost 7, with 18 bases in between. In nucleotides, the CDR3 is TGTGCCAGCTCACCACCGCGGGATAGGACAGGAGGGACCCAGTACTTC. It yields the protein CASSPPRDRTGGTQYF. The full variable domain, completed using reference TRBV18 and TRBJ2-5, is NAGVMQNPRHLVRRRGQEARLRCSPMKGHSHVYWYRQLPEEGLKFMVYLQKENIIDESGMPKERFSAEFPKEGPSILRIQQVVRGDSAAYFCASSPPRDRTGGTQYFGPGTRLLVL.

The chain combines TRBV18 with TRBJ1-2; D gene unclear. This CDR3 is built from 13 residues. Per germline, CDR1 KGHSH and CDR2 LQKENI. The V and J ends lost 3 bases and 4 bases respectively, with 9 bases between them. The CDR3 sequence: CASSPDAAYGYTF. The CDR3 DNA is TGTGCCAGCTCACCGGACGCCGCCTATGGCTACACCTTC. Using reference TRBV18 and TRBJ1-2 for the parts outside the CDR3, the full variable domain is NAGVMQNPRHLVRRRGQEARLRCSPMKGHSHVYWYRQLPEEGLKFMVYLQKENIIDESGMPKERFSAEFPKEGPSILRIQQVVRGDSAAYFCASSPDAAYGYTFGSGTRLTVV.

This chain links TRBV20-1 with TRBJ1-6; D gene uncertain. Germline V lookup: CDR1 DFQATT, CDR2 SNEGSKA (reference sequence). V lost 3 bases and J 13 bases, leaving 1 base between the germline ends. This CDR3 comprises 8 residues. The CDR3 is CSASPLHF. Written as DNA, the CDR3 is TGCAGTGCTAGCCCCCTCCACTTT.